This T cell receptor (beta chain) was found in a study of blood T cell repertoires in COVID-19. Turning to the study itself: Samples came from the United States, Italy and Spain, spanning acute and convalescent COVID-19. T cells, B-cell-depleted T cells, or PBMCs provided the cDNA or gDNA that served as material.

Per the study methods: From reference gene primer amplification, estimates of nucleated cell counts were derived. Profiling relied on immunoSEQ multiplex PCR, and the TCRdb table lists in-frame clones only, not all of them. V and J calls and clone size are copied from that table; D and trimming were computed from the DNA. The top ten hold about 6% of the sample, which has a few hundred thousand clones, roughly nine tenths seen once. Germline V gives CDR1 SGHTA, CDR2 FQGNSA. The ends were cut back, 6 bases at V and 7 bases at J, with 10 bases in the middle. The CDR3 has 12 residues. Grouping used clinical history reported by participants in a survey and questionnaire.

This clonotype was obtained from a woman in her 30s who had recovered from COVID-19. The chain carries TRBV7-2 and TRBJ1-5, with D uncertain. Sequencing was carried out using PBMCs or T cells enriched from blood (not recorded which). CDR3 region: CASSSLGQPQHF. The CDR3 coding sequence is TGTGCCAGCAGTTCTTTGGGCCAGCCCCAGCATTTT.